The 23 T cell receptor beta chains below come from one sample, sequenced in a study of Ad26.COV2.S vaccination and SARS-CoV-2 variants (dated by TCRdb to the early 2020s). Reading the label with the study, this specimen's treatment or condition is: about 20 received Ad26.COV2.S at low or high dose, single or two shots; roughly five received placebo; per-sample allocation not given. For vaccine and placebo recipients, repertoires were sequenced using samples collected on day 63 after the first injection. Libraries were built with the immunoSEQ multiplex PCR assay. Here the immuneACCESS table is served through TCRdb, limited to in-frame sequences with V and J called. Missing clones are a known gap in these copies; in checked studies unresolved V genes cover under half, and the rest lacks a known reason. The sample records a few hundred thousand clones, roughly four fifths of which are singletons. Of the sample, around 7.4% is held by the ten largest clones.

The specimen was peripheral blood, collected in a trial of Ad26.COV2.S vaccine versus placebo. The receptors shown here come from a person between 18 and 65 years old who received the Ad26.COV2.S COVID-19 vaccine or a placebo.

The chain joins TRBV5-1 to TRBJ2-7; D might be TRBD1 (6 bases). There are 16 residues in the CDR3. V was clipped by 4 bases and J by 2 bases, with 19 bases between them. CDR1 SGHRS and CDR2 YFSETQ come from the germline V gene. CDR3 residues: CASSLSGDRRPYEQYF. The CDR3 DNA reads TGCGCCAGCAGCCTCTCGGGTGACAGGCGACCCTACGAGCAGTACTTC. The whole variable domain, remainder taken from reference TRBV5-1 and TRBJ2-7, is KAGVTQTPRYLIKTRGQQVTLSCSPISGHRSVSWYQQTPGQGLQFLFEYFSETQRNKGNFPGRFSGRQFSNSRSEMNVSTLELGDSALYLCASSLSGDRRPYEQYFGPGTRLTVT.

This clone showed up just once. The same CDR3 can be traced to other DNA sequences in this sample. J is TRBJ1-2 and V is TRBV5-1; a weak D match, TRBD1 (5 bases). Germline V lookup: CDR1 SGHRS, CDR2 YFSETQ. V was clipped by 0 bases and J by 3 bases, with 9 bases between them. The CDR3 has 14 amino acids. CDR3 amino acids: CASSLGQGYYGYTF. The CDR3 DNA follows: TGCGCCAGCAGCTTGGGTCAGGGTTACTATGGCTACACCTTC.

The CDR3 region is CATSGTSGSETQYF. The CDR3 bases are TGTGCCACCTCTGGGACTAGCGGGAGCGAGACCCAGTACTTC. The chain uses TRBV10-3 and TRBJ2-5; 14 positions match TRBD2. J was trimmed by 5 bases and V by 10 bases; bases with no gene match: 6. CDR1 and CDR2 (germline): ENHRY, SYGVKD. CDR3 length: 14 residues.

The chain links TRBV4-2 to TRBJ2-1; 15 bases match TRBD2. The V and J ends lost 3 bases and 9 bases, in that order; junction bases with no gene match: 3. CDR1 is LGHNA and CDR2 is YNFKEQ in the germline V gene. CDR3 length equals 15 residues. Written as DNA, the CDR3 is TGTGCCAGCAGCCACGGACTAGCGGGAGGGGGTGAGCAGTTCTTC. This sequence encodes CASSHGLAGGGEQFF.

The chain combines TRBV6-5 with TRBJ1-6, with unresolved D. This CDR3 has 16 residues. V lost 0 bases to trimming and J lost 2 bases, with 8 bases between them. Germline CDR1 and CDR2: MNHEY and SVGAGI. Here the CDR3 reads CASSYSREAYNSPLHF. CDR3 sequence (DNA): TGTGCCAGCAGTTACTCACGGGAGGCCTATAATTCACCCCTCCACTTT.

The chain combines TRBV2 with TRBJ2-6; D might be TRBD1 or TRBD2, each matching 5 bases. Germline CDR1 reads SNHLY; CDR2 reads FYNNEI. This CDR3 has 17 residues. The V end lost 8 bases, the J end lost 0 bases, and 17 bases lay between the germline ends. The chain's CDR3 is CASEGWIRSSGANVLTF. The CDR3 bases are TGTGCCAGCGAGGGGTGGATAAGAAGCTCTGGGGCCAACGTCCTGACTTTC.

V gene TRBV2 combines with J gene TRBJ2-1; D assignment may be TRBD1 or TRBD2 (6 bases each). The CDR3 totals 11 residues. V was shortened by 11 bases and J by 6 bases, with 11 bases between the two germline ends. Germline V CDR1 and CDR2: SNHLY, FYNNEI. Here the CDR3 reads CAGGGFNEQFF. CDR3 DNA: TGTGCCGGAGGGGGGTTCAATGAGCAGTTCTTC.

CDR3 amino acids: CASSLRLGLAGRETQYF. In DNA, the CDR3 is TGTGCCAGCAGCCTTCGCCTGGGACTAGCGGGACGAGAGACCCAGTACTTC. This chain links TRBV9 with TRBJ2-5; 13 positions agree with TRBD2. Germline V lookup: CDR1 SGDLS, CDR2 YYNGEE. CDR3 size: 17 residues. Unmatched junction bases numbered 10, after V lost 4 bases and J lost 4 bases.

This sequence joins TRBV6-6 and TRBJ1-1; D ambiguous. The V gene lost 4 bases and the J gene lost 6 bases, with 9 bases spanning the gap. This CDR3 region has 12 residues. Germline CDR1 MNHNY, CDR2 SVGAGI (reference sequence). The CDR3 reads CASSFGNAEAFF. The CDR3 region has the DNA TGTGCCAGCAGTTTTGGGAATGCTGAAGCTTTCTTT.

This clone has a single count. The chain has TRBV6-5 and TRBJ2-1; 13 bases map to TRBD2. This CDR3 is built from 16 residues. CDR1 and CDR2 (germline): MNHEY, SVGAGI. Trimming took 0 bases from V and 9 from J; bases not matched to a gene: 5. Here the CDR3 reads CASSYSYTSGRVEQFF. For the CDR3, the DNA is TGTGCCAGCAGTTACTCGTATACTAGCGGGAGGGTTGAGCAGTTCTTC.

This clone was seen just once. The rearrangement uses TRBV24-1 and TRBJ1-2; D perhaps matches TRBD1 (5 bases). The germline V gene encodes CDR1 KGHDR and CDR2 SFDVKD. V lost 5 bases to trimming and J lost 2 bases, with 11 bases between them. The CDR3 has 14 residues. The CDR3 DNA reads as TGTGCCACCAGTGGGCTGACAGAAAACTATGGCTACACCTTC. Translating it yields CATSGLTENYGYTF.

The V call is TRBV10-3, the J call TRBJ1-1, with 7 bases identical to TRBD1. Trimming took 3 bases from V and 10 from J; bases not matched to a gene: 8. The CDR3 is 13 amino acids. CDR1 is ENHRY and CDR2 is SYGVKD in the germline V gene. CDR3 in DNA: TGTGCCATCAGTGATCGGACAGGCGGAGGAGCTTTCTTT. This encodes CAISDRTGGGAFF.

A single count supports this clone. The chain recombines TRBV12-5 with TRBJ2-1, with 7 bases identical to TRBD2. J gave up 11 bases and V 6 bases, and 13 bases lay outside the gene matches. Germline V gene lookup returns CDR1 LGHNT and CDR2 FRNRAP. CDR3 size: 14 residues. In nucleotides, the CDR3 is TGTGCTAGTGGATACGAGACTAGCTCGCGGCAGCAGTTCTTC. Amino acids: CASGYETSSRQQFF.

The rearrangement links TRBV7-3 to TRBJ2-1; 7 bases map to TRBD2. Unmatched junction bases numbered 4, after V lost 5 bases and J lost 0 bases. The CDR3 contains 15 residues. The germline gives CDR1 SGHTA, CDR2 FQGTGA. CDR3 bases: TGTGCCAGCAGCCGGGGGGAAGGCTCCTACAATGAGCAGTTCTTC. As protein: CASSRGEGSYNEQFF.

This chain links TRBV9 with TRBJ2-2; D possibly corresponds to TRBD2 (6 bases). The V gene lost 0 bases and the J gene lost 1 base, with 10 bases spanning the gap. The CDR3 has 16 amino acids. Per germline, CDR1 SGDLS and CDR2 YYNGEE. The CDR3 here is CASSVGWRGNTGELFF. In DNA form, the CDR3 reads TGTGCCAGCAGCGTAGGTTGGCGGGGGAACACCGGGGAGCTGTTTTTT.

The sample holds a few counts of this clone. The chain uses TRBV30 and TRBJ1-5; possible D gene TRBD1, 5 bases. The CDR3 sequence is 13 residues long. The germline gives CDR1 GTSNPN, CDR2 SVGIG (reference sequence). V lost 0 bases to trimming and J lost 11 bases, with 14 bases between them. The CDR3, as DNA: TGTGCCTGGAGTGTACATCTGGGGGAGGCCCAGCATTTT. Its translation is CAWSVHLGEAQHF.

The sample holds one count of this clone. J is TRBJ1-2 and V is TRBV12-5; a possible D gene is TRBD1 (5 bases). V was shortened by 0 bases and J by 3 bases, with 14 bases between the two germline ends. The V gene's germline CDR1 is LGHNT and CDR2 FRNRAP. The CDR3 runs to 16 residues. CDR3 in DNA: TGTGCTAGTGGTTTGGTTTGGAAGGTGGGGGACTATGGCTACACCTTC. Translation gives CASGLVWKVGDYGYTF.

V is TRBV28 and J is TRBJ1-5; no reliable D call. This CDR3 has 12 amino acids. Per germline, CDR1 MDHEN and CDR2 SYDVKM. Between the trimmed V and J ends, which lost 3 bases and 7 bases, there was a span of 7 bases. CDR3 sequence: CASSLNFQPQHF. CDR3 DNA sequence: TGTGCCAGCAGTTTGAATTTCCAGCCCCAGCATTTT.

The chain has TRBV7-2 and TRBJ1-5; D is uncertain. Germline CDR1 SGHTA, CDR2 FQGNSA. The germline V and J ends were trimmed by 8 bases and 0 bases, with 5 bases remaining between them. The CDR3 extends over 12 amino acids. As DNA, the CDR3 is TGTGCCAGCGGATATAGCAATCAGCCCCAGCATTTT. Translated: CASGYSNQPQHF.

V usage is TRBV6-1 and J usage is TRBJ2-1; 7 positions agree with TRBD2. From germline, CDR1 is MNHNS and CDR2 SASEGT. This CDR3 spans 15 amino acids. V gave up 2 bases and J gave up 1 base; unmatched junction bases: 2. CDR3: CASSESGMSYNEQFF. The CDR3 region has the DNA TGTGCCAGCAGTGAAAGCGGGATGTCCTACAATGAGCAGTTCTTC.

The chain uses TRBV20-1 and TRBJ1-4; D perhaps matches TRBD1 (6 bases). This CDR3 region has 11 residues. V lost 5 bases and J lost 7, with 8 bases in between. Germline CDR1 reads DFQATT; CDR2 reads SNEGSKA (reference sequence). In DNA form, the CDR3 reads TGCAGTGCTCACAGGGTTGAAAAACTGTTTTTT. Translation: CSAHRVEKLFF.

The gene calls are TRBV6-5 and TRBJ2-5; D not certain. Trimming shortened V by 5 bases and J by 4 bases, and 14 bases separated the two germline ends. Germline V gives CDR1 MNHEY, CDR2 SVGAGI. The CDR3 totals 14 residues. CDR3 sequence (DNA): TGTGCCAGCAGTCTCCGACTTGGGGTAGAGACCCAGTACTTC. It yields the protein CASSLRLGVETQYF.

The chain recombines TRBV10-3 with TRBJ1-1; D call uncertain. The germline CDR1 and CDR2 sequences are ENHRY and SYGVKD. Trimming took 0 bases from V and 1 from J, leaving 6 bases between them. CDR3 size: 14 residues. The CDR3 loop is CAISESSKNTEAFF. The DNA of the CDR3 is TGTGCCATCAGTGAGTCGAGCAAGAACACTGAAGCTTTCTTT.